Presented here are 30 T cell receptor beta chains from one specimen sequenced in a study of T cell responses to AZD1222 COVID-19 vaccine. Sequenced by immunoSEQ multiplex PCR; TCRdb stores in-frame clones only, minus some. Of tens of thousands of clones in the sample, more than 75% were seen once. Sample: peripheral blood, taken on day 0 of AZD1222 vaccination. Receptor source: an adult in good health.

CDR3 in DNA: TGTGCCATCAGGTCACAACAGGGGACTAGCGGGTCCTACGAGCAGTACTTC. This gives the protein CAIRSQQGTSGSYEQYF. The chain joins TRBV10-3 to TRBJ2-7; 12 bases fit TRBD2. V dropped 6 bases and J dropped 1; count of bases not matched to a gene: 10. The CDR3 runs 17 residues. Per germline, CDR1 ENHRY and CDR2 SYGVKD.

This clone has a handful of counts. This sequence joins TRBV5-1 and TRBJ2-1; D may match TRBD1 or TRBD2 (5 bases each). This CDR3 has 14 residues. Trimming stripped 4 bases from V and 1 base from J, with 9 bases between. Germline V CDR1 and CDR2: SGHRS, YFSETQ. CDR3 nucleotide sequence: TGCGCCAGCAGCCCCGGGGCATCCTACAATGAGCAGTTCTTC. Encoded protein: CASSPGASYNEQFF.

V and J are TRBV3-1 (or the pseudogene TRBV3-2) and TRBJ1-6; D gene unclear. V lost 4 bases to trimming and J lost 6 bases, with 16 bases between them. Germline CDR1 LGHDT, CDR2 YNNKEL (reference sequence). The CDR3 is 16 amino acids. The CDR3 here is CASSRQPLVFNSPLHF. As DNA, the CDR3 is TGTGCCAGCAGCCGACAACCCTTGGTTTTTAATTCACCCCTCCACTTT.

The gene calls are TRBV2 and TRBJ1-6, with D perhaps matching TRBD1 (6 bases). V dropped 7 bases and J dropped 6 bases, with 19 bases sitting between them. The CDR3 is 16 residues long. Per the germline V gene, CDR1 is SNHLY and CDR2 is FYNNEI. As DNA, the CDR3 is TGTGCCAGCACGGTGGAAGGGGCAGGGGTTAATTCACCCCTCCACTTT. This translates into CASTVEGAGVNSPLHF.

CDR3 sequence: CASSQSNRAGYYEQYF. The DNA of the CDR3 is TGCGCCAGCAGTCAATCCAACAGGGCCGGATACTACGAGCAGTACTTC. The chain couples TRBV23-1 to TRBJ2-7, with D maybe TRBD1 (6 bases). TRBV23-1 is placed among ORFs of uncertain function. The CDR3 extends over 16 amino acids. V was shortened by 0 bases and J by 3 bases, with 15 bases between the two germline ends.

The V call is TRBV6-5, the J call TRBJ2-4; TRBD2 aligns across 7 bases. With 2 bases clipped from V and 11 bases from J, the junction kept 6 bases outside the gene matches. The germline V gene encodes CDR1 MNHEY and CDR2 SVGAGI. CDR3 size: 13 residues. The DNA of the CDR3 is TGTGCCAGCAGTTACGGGGGGGGAGAGGTTCAGTACTTC. Translated, it gives CASSYGGGEVQYF.

This chain's CDR3 is CASSLGTLTDQPQHF. Written as DNA, the CDR3 is TGCGCCAGCAGCTTGGGGACACTAACGGATCAGCCCCAGCATTTT. The chain links TRBV5-1 to TRBJ1-5; D is possibly TRBD1 (5 bases). Trimming took 0 bases from V and 5 from J, leaving 12 bases between them. In germline, CDR1 is SGHRS, CDR2 YFSETQ. The CDR3 sequence is 15 residues long.

The V gene is TRBV6-2 or TRBV6-3, the J gene TRBJ1-6; 11 bases agree with TRBD1. The CDR3 runs 16 residues. Per the germline V gene, CDR1 is MNHEY and CDR2 is SVGEGT. Unmatched junction bases numbered 10, after V lost 5 bases and J lost 10 bases. In nucleotides, the CDR3 is TGTGCCAGCAGTAACAACTACGGGACAGGGGGATCACCCCTCCACTTT. It yields the protein CASSNNYGTGGSPLHF.

CDR3 nucleotides: TGCGCCAGCAGCCAAGATTGGGTGGGACAGCAGAACACTGAAGCTTTCTTT. The encoded protein is CASSQDWVGQQNTEAFF. The V and J genes are TRBV4-1 and TRBJ1-1, with TRBD1 matching over 7 bases. Trimming at V came to 0 bases and at J to 1 base, leaving 8 bases not matched to a gene. The germline CDR1 and CDR2 sequences are MGHRA and YSYEKL. The CDR3 has 17 amino acids.

This chain links TRBV12-3 or TRBV12-4 with TRBJ1-5; D is uncertain. The length of the CDR3 is 13 residues. V was clipped by 6 bases and J by 2 bases, with 8 bases between them. Written as DNA, the CDR3 is TGTGCCAGCAGACAGTCTGGCAATCAGCCCCAGCATTTT. It encodes CASRQSGNQPQHF.

A few counts support this clone. The rearrangement links TRBV7-2 to TRBJ2-3; D is unclear. V lost 1 base and J 7 bases, leaving 6 bases between the germline ends. This CDR3 has 12 residues. Germline loops: CDR1 SGHTA, CDR2 FQGNSA. The CDR3 bases are TGTGCCAGCAGCTTAGGCCAGTATACGCAGTATTTT. Its protein is CASSLGQYTQYF.

The CDR3 nucleotides read TGTGCCAGCAGCTTTGGGGACAGGGCGGGTAAGACTGGCTACACCTTC. Amino acid sequence: CASSFGDRAGKTGYTF. V is TRBV7-9 and J is TRBJ1-2, with TRBD1 matching over 9 bases. From germline, CDR1 is SEHNR and CDR2 FQNEAQ (reference sequence). Trimming took 3 bases from V and 7 from J; bases not matched to a gene: 12. The CDR3 runs to 16 residues.

Here the CDR3 DNA reads TGTGCCAGCAGCTTAGTGGGCGGAAATAATGAAAAACTGTTTTTT. This codes for CASSLVGGNNEKLFF. This chain links TRBV7-2 with TRBJ1-4; D ambiguous. The CDR3 is 15 residues long. The V and J ends lost 1 base and 4 bases respectively, with 10 bases between them. The germline V gene has CDR1 SGHTA and CDR2 FQGNSA.

This sequence joins TRBV6-6 and TRBJ1-1, with 10 bases identical to TRBD1. Looked up from germline, CDR1 is MNHNY and CDR2 is SVGAGI (reference sequence). The CDR3 has 12 amino acids. V was pared by 8 bases and J by 5 bases, with 2 bases of the junction left unmatched. The CDR3 protein is CASDRGLTEAFF. The CDR3 region has the DNA TGTGCCAGCGACAGGGGGCTTACTGAAGCTTTCTTT.

The rearrangement joins TRBV2 to TRBJ2-6, with D unresolved. In germline, CDR1 is SNHLY, CDR2 FYNNEI. The ends were cut back, 6 bases at V and 4 bases at J, with 13 bases in the middle. The CDR3 contains 15 residues. This chain's CDR3 is CASRTPQSGANVLTF. CDR3 DNA sequence: TGTGCCAGCAGGACCCCCCAGTCGGGGGCCAACGTCCTGACTTTC.

The chain recombines TRBV29-1 with TRBJ2-1, with D perhaps matching TRBD2 (6 bases). The CDR3 has 21 residues. Germline CDR1 is SQVTM and CDR2 is ANQGSEA. V lost 1 base and J lost 0, with 28 bases in between. The CDR3 sequence is CSVEGGLLTPTKTYSYNEQFF. DNA for the CDR3: TGCAGCGTTGAAGGGGGACTGCTGACTCCCACGAAAACCTACTCCTACAATGAGCAGTTCTTC.

The gene calls are TRBV29-1 and TRBJ1-3; D may be TRBD1 (5 bases). The CDR3 is 16 amino acids. Germline V CDR1 and CDR2: SQVTM, ANQGSEA. V gave up 4 bases and J gave up 0 bases, with 16 bases separating them. For the CDR3, the DNA is TGCAGCGTTGCCGGGACTCCTCCGGACTCTGGAAACACCATATATTTT. The encoded protein is CSVAGTPPDSGNTIYF.

This chain connects TRBV19 to TRBJ1-3, with D uncertain. V was pared by 3 bases and J by 0 bases, with 9 bases between. Looked up from germline, CDR1 is LNHDA and CDR2 is SQIVND (reference sequence). The CDR3 runs to 15 residues. CDR3 in DNA: TGTGCCAGTAGTATTGGACTTTCCTCTGGAAACACCATATATTTT. Protein: CASSIGLSSGNTIYF.

This clone has a single count. V is TRBV24-1 and J is TRBJ2-5; no clear D gene. Per the germline V gene, CDR1 is KGHDR and CDR2 is SFDVKD. Deletions cut 5 bases from V and 3 bases from J, with 9 bases between. The CDR3 sequence is 13 residues long. The CDR3 reads CATSAGGKETQYF. The CDR3 nucleotides are TGTGCCACCAGTGCAGGCGGTAAAGAGACCCAGTACTTC.

J is TRBJ1-3 and V is TRBV7-2; unclear D gene. The CDR3 is 14 amino acids. Germline values: CDR1 SGHTA, CDR2 FQGNSA. V lost 1 base, J lost 4 bases, and 8 bases lay in between. This chain's CDR3 is CASSLGVAGNTIYF. DNA for the CDR3: TGTGCCAGCAGCTTAGGGGTCGCCGGAAACACCATATATTTT.

This clone was recorded once. V gene TRBV9 combines with J gene TRBJ2-7, with 8 bases matching TRBD1. V shed 3 bases, J shed 5 bases, and the junction held 7 bases outside the gene matches. The germline gives CDR1 SGDLS, CDR2 YYNGEE. The CDR3 has 14 residues. The CDR3 DNA is TGTGCCAGCAGCGCGCGGACAGGGACGGACGAGCAGTACTTC. Its protein product is CASSARTGTDEQYF.

V and J are TRBV9 and TRBJ2-4; D is undetermined. The germline V and J ends were trimmed by 0 bases and 0 bases, with 10 bases remaining between them. The CDR3 is 16 residues long. CDR1 is SGDLS, CDR2 YYNGEE, per germline. CDR3 residues: CASSVEGGLAKNIQYF. For the CDR3, the DNA is TGTGCCAGCAGCGTAGAGGGCGGCCTAGCCAAAAACATTCAGTACTTC.

The chain couples TRBV9 to TRBJ1-3, with D perhaps TRBD1 (6 bases). CDR3 size: 17 residues. The germline V and J ends were trimmed by 1 base and 2 bases, with 16 bases remaining between them. CDR1 is SGDLS and CDR2 is YYNGEE in the germline V gene. Here the CDR3 reads CASSVRAGAVAGNTIYF. DNA of the CDR3: TGTGCCAGCAGCGTAAGGGCAGGGGCCGTAGCTGGAAACACCATATATTTT.

This clone was picked up a small number of times. The J gene is TRBJ1-2, the V gene TRBV19, with 7 nucleotides matching TRBD1. CDR3 length: 14 amino acids. J gave up 4 bases and V 7 bases, and 9 bases lay outside the gene matches. Germline loops: CDR1 LNHDA, CDR2 SQIVND (reference sequence). The CDR3 nucleotides read TGTGCCAGTAAACCGCCGCACAGGGGCTATGGCTACACCTTC. Its translation is CASKPPHRGYGYTF.

The V call is TRBV20-1, the J call TRBJ1-3, with TRBD1 as a possible D gene (5 bases). CDR3 size: 14 residues. Trimming cost V 3 bases and J 3 bases, with 12 bases left between them. Germline V gene data show CDR1 as DFQATT and CDR2 as SNEGSKA (reference sequence). DNA of the CDR3: TGCAGTGCTAGTCTCCAGGGAGGTGGAAACACCATATATTTT. Translated, it gives CSASLQGGGNTIYF.

The CDR3 DNA is TGTGCCAGCAGTGTGACAGGGGTTCCGATCACTGAAGCTTTCTTT. As protein: CASSVTGVPITEAFF. This chain joins TRBV6-4 and TRBJ1-1; 8 nucleotides match TRBD1. This CDR3 comprises 15 residues. V lost 4 bases to trimming and J lost 4 bases; unmatched junction nucleotides: 8. The germline V gene has CDR1 MRHNA and CDR2 SNTAGT.

The chain has TRBV7-2 and TRBJ1-1; D remains ambiguous. The CDR3 loop spans 14 amino acids. Trimming shortened V by 4 bases and J by 6 bases, and 15 bases separated the two germline ends. The V gene's germline CDR1 is SGHTA and CDR2 FQGNSA. Written as DNA, the CDR3 is TGTGCCAGCAGCTACACTAAGTCGGTGTCTGAAGCTTTCTTT. This gives the protein CASSYTKSVSEAFF.

Note on this clone: A read error may account for a junction end that differs from germline. The rearrangement joins TRBV7-3 to TRBJ1-6; no reliable D call. The CDR3 covers 12 residues. CDR1 is SGHTA and CDR2 is FQGTGA in the germline V gene. CDR3 in amino acids: CASSLTNSPLHF. The CDR3 coding sequence is TGTGCCAGCAGCCTAACTAATTCACCCCTCCACTTT.

This chain connects TRBV11-3 to TRBJ1-1; D remains ambiguous. This CDR3 region has 13 residues. V was shortened by 3 bases and J by 1 base, with 6 bases between the two germline ends. Germline lookup yields CDR1 SGHNT and CDR2 YENEEA. CDR3 region: CASSFTENTEAFF. The CDR3, as DNA: TGTGCCAGCAGCTTCACAGAGAACACTGAAGCTTTCTTT.

In DNA form, the CDR3 reads TGTGCCAGCTCGCCAGGACTTGGGACTAATGAAAAACTGTTTTTT. Its protein product is CASSPGLGTNEKLFF. V usage is TRBV18 and J usage is TRBJ1-4; D unclear. The V and J ends lost 6 bases and 2 bases respectively, with 13 bases between them. CDR1 is KGHSH and CDR2 is LQKENI in the germline V gene. This CDR3 comprises 15 residues.